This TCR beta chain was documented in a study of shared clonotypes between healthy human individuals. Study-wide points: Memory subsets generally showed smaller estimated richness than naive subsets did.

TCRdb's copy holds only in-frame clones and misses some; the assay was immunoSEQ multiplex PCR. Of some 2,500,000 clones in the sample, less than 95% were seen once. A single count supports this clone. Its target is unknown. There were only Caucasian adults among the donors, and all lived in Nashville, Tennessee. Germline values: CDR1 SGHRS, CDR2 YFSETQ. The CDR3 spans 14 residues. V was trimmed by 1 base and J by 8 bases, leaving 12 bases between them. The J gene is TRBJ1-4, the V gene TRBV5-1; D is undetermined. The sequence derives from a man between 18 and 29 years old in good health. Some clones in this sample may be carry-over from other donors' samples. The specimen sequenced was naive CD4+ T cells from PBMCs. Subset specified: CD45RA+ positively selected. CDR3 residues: CASSLRSRREKLFF. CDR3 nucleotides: TGCGCCAGCAGCTTGAGGAGCCGGAGGGAAAAACTGTTTTTT.